One sample yielded the 17 T cell receptor beta chains listed below, sequenced in a study of T cells in Graves' hyperthyroidism and ophthalmopathy (dated by TCRdb to the late 2010s). Library method: multiplex PCR. The reads were generated on an Illumina HiSeq 2000. TCR beta CDR3 regions were amplified from RNA transcripts. A first-round RT-PCR of the TCR CDR3 used the HTBI primer set with the Qiagen OneStep RT-PCR kit. Through fastp at Q25 and MiXCR, TCRdb rebuilt clones from the public reads, retaining in-frame beta chains. Every distinct CDR3 protein forms one entry, paired with its most common genes and DNA. This sample lists some 720,000 distinct CDR3 sequences; 15% to 20% were detected once. The ten largest clonotypes hold about 8.4% of the sample. What was sequenced was blood. These receptors were collected from a man aged 18 to 35 with Graves' hyperthyroidism.

This clonotype was recorded many times. The V gene is TRBV11-2, the J gene TRBJ2-2; D is ambiguous. V was pared by 6 bases and J by 3 bases, with 11 bases between. Per germline, CDR1 SGHAT and CDR2 FQNNGV. This CDR3 has 14 amino acids. CDR3 amino acids: CASSHYRHTGELFF. The CDR3 DNA reads TGTGCCAGCAGTCACTATCGGCACACCGGGGAGCTGTTTTTT.

The chain couples TRBV5-6 to TRBJ2-1, with TRBD2 matching 10 bases. Germline V lookup: CDR1 SGHDT, CDR2 YYEEEE. J gave up 3 bases and V 2 bases, and 5 bases lay outside the gene matches. The CDR3 runs to 16 residues. The CDR3 nucleotides read TGTGCCAGCAGCTTTCTAGCGGGAGTTATCTACAATGAGCAGTTCTTC. Translating gives CASSFLAGVIYNEQFF. Drawing the rest from reference TRBV5-6 and TRBJ2-1, the complete variable domain is DAGVTQSPTHLIKTRGQQVTLRCSPKSGHDTVSWYQQALGQGPQFIFQYYEEEERQRGNFPDRFSGHQFPNYSSELNVNALLLGDSALYLCASSFLAGVIYNEQFFGPGTRLTVL.

This clonotype has at least ten counts. This chain uses TRBV11-3 with TRBJ1-2; weak D call: TRBD1 (5 bases). In germline, CDR1 is SGHNT, CDR2 YENEEA. The CDR3 covers 13 residues. V lost 2 bases, J lost 2 bases, and 6 bases lay in between. The CDR3 DNA follows: TGTGCCAGCAGCTTACAGGGAAACTATGGCTACACCTTC. Encoded protein: CASSLQGNYGYTF.

This clonotype came up many times. The V and J genes are TRBV5-1 and TRBJ2-2; TRBD2 aligns across 8 bases. V shed 2 bases, J shed 8 bases, and the junction held 8 bases outside the gene matches. This CDR3 is 15 amino acids long. Germline-derived CDR1 and CDR2 are SGHRS and YFSETQ. The CDR3 region is CASSFGAGEDGELFF. CDR3 DNA sequence: TGCGCCAGCAGCTTTGGAGCGGGAGAGGATGGGGAGCTGTTTTTT.

The chain is built from TRBV7-9 and TRBJ2-3; D is perhaps TRBD1 or TRBD2 (6 bases each). Germline V gives CDR1 SEHNR, CDR2 FQNEAQ (reference sequence). This CDR3 region has 12 residues. V lost 8 bases and J 3 bases, leaving 9 bases between the germline ends. CDR3 region: CASGGQTDTQYF. CDR3 in DNA: TGTGCCAGCGGGGGGCAGACAGATACGCAGTATTTT.

This clonotype was seen only a few times. CDR3: CAWTPNDGLAGETYNEQFF. The CDR3 DNA follows: TGTGCCTGGACCCCTAACGACGGGCTAGCGGGAGAAACGTACAATGAGCAGTTCTTC. J is TRBJ2-1 and V is TRBV30; 10 bases are shared with TRBD2. The CDR3 is 19 amino acids. From germline, CDR1 is GTSNPN and CDR2 SVGIG (reference sequence). J lost 4 bases, V lost 4 bases, and 19 bases had no gene match.

This clonotype appeared a few times. The germline gene is not matched at one end of the junction; a read error may be the cause. The chain combines TRBV28 with TRBJ2-7, with D hard to call. CDR1 is MDHEN, CDR2 SYDVKM, per germline. The CDR3 runs to 14 residues. DNA of the CDR3: TGTGCCACCGCAGTCACCACCGGGTCCTCCGAGCAGTACTTC. Translating gives CATAVTTGSSEQYF.

This clonotype was observed at least ten times. The V and J genes are TRBV28 and TRBJ2-3, with a weak D call TRBD1 (5 bases). V lost 3 bases and J 3 bases, leaving 13 bases between the germline ends. Germline V lookup: CDR1 MDHEN, CDR2 SYDVKM. CDR3 length equals 15 residues. The CDR3, as DNA: TGTGCCAGCAGTTTTGTGACAGACCCTACAGATACGCAGTATTTT. This gives the protein CASSFVTDPTDTQYF. Full variable domain (outside the CDR3, taken from reference TRBV28 and TRBJ2-3): DVKVTQSSRYLVKRTGEKVFLECVQDMDHENMFWYRQDPGLGLRLIYFSYDVKMKEKGDIPEGYSVSREKKERFSLILESASTNQTSMYLCASSFVTDPTDTQYFGPGTRLTVL.

The chain uses TRBV12-3 or TRBV12-4 and TRBJ2-3; D is perhaps TRBD1 or TRBD2 (5 bases each). Trimming removed 2 bases from V and 4 bases from J, with 10 bases in between. The CDR3 spans 14 residues. CDR3 sequence (DNA): TGTGCCAGCAGTTTATCGGTGGGGGCAGATACGCAGTATTTT. Encoded protein: CASSLSVGADTQYF.

This clonotype has at least ten counts. The chain links TRBV24-1 to TRBJ2-7; D is perhaps TRBD1 (6 bases). Germline CDR1 and CDR2: KGHDR and SFDVKD. CDR3 length equals 14 residues. V was clipped by 2 bases and J by 5 bases, with 12 bases between them. For the CDR3, the DNA is TGTGCCACCAGTGATTCCGTACAGGGCAACGAGCAGTACTTC. Residues: CATSDSVQGNEQYF.

This clonotype turned up a few times. The J gene is TRBJ2-1, the V gene TRBV4-1, with D perhaps TRBD2 (6 bases). The V and J ends lost 2 bases and 5 bases respectively, with 16 bases between them. The CDR3 covers 16 residues. Germline V gives CDR1 MGHRA, CDR2 YSYEKL. CDR3 DNA: TGCGCCAGCAGCCAAAAGAAGGAGCGGGTAGACAATGAGCAGTTCTTC. Encoded protein: CASSQKKERVDNEQFF.

The chain employs TRBV20-1 and TRBJ1-5; D call uncertain. Germline V gene sequence: CDR1 DFQATT, CDR2 SNEGSKA (reference sequence). V lost 0 bases and J 10 bases, leaving 16 bases between the germline ends. The CDR3 is 14 residues long. CDR3 region: CSARDPGPGLPQHF. CDR3 coding DNA: TGCAGTGCTAGAGATCCCGGACCGGGCCTCCCCCAGCATTTT.

This clonotype was counted at least ten times. The chain carries TRBV7-6 and TRBJ2-1, with 8 bases fitting TRBD2. Losses at the gene ends were 5 bases for V and 8 bases for J; bases not matched to a gene: 14. Germline lookup yields CDR1 SGHVS and CDR2 FNYEAQ. The CDR3 consists of 16 residues. CDR3 sequence (DNA): TGTGCCAGCAGCCCCCAACTAGGACTAGCTGGCGATGAGCAGTTCTTC. Translation: CASSPQLGLAGDEQFF.

In this sample, this clonotype turned up a few times. The chain combines TRBV3-1 with TRBJ2-4; TRBD2 aligns across 10 bases. Germline CDR1 and CDR2: LGHDT and YNNKEL (reference sequence). The CDR3 runs 17 residues. V dropped 3 bases and J dropped 2; count of bases not matched to a gene: 7. In DNA, the CDR3 is TGTGCCAGCAGCCATCCCGGACTAGCGGCAACCAAAAACATTCAGTACTTC. It specifies CASSHPGLAATKNIQYF.

V gene TRBV29-1 combines with J gene TRBJ1-3; D is unclear. V was shortened by 1 base and J by 4 bases, with 14 bases between the two germline ends. The CDR3 runs to 15 residues. Per the germline V gene, CDR1 is SQVTM and CDR2 is ANQGSEA. CDR3 coding DNA: TGCAGCGTTGAAGCCCCGGGAGAGGGCGGAAACACCATATATTTT. The encoded protein is CSVEAPGEGGNTIYF.

This clonotype came up a few times. J is TRBJ2-7 and V is TRBV29-1; a possible D gene is TRBD1 (6 bases). Germline lookup yields CDR1 SQVTM and CDR2 ANQGSEA. The V gene lost 0 bases and the J gene lost 3 bases, with 12 bases spanning the gap. CDR3 length: 14 amino acids. Written as DNA, the CDR3 is TGCAGCGTTGAAGATCAGGGCAGGGGCTACGAGCAGTACTTC. It codes for CSVEDQGRGYEQYF.

Ten or more counts support this clonotype. This sequence joins TRBV5-1 and TRBJ2-3, with 11 positions matching TRBD2. The germline V gene encodes CDR1 SGHRS and CDR2 YFSETQ. V shed 4 bases, J shed 0 bases, and the junction held 16 bases outside the gene matches. The CDR3 extends over 20 amino acids. Written as DNA, the CDR3 is TGCGCCAGCAGCCTAGCTCGGACTAGCGGGCCTACTCCTAGCACAGATACGCAGTATTTT. Amino acids: CASSLARTSGPTPSTDTQYF.